This T cell receptor (beta chain) was captured by sequencing in a study of glioma-infiltrating T cells. Overall study findings and caveats: Very few CDR3 sequences were shared between tissue and blood. Tissue-blood divergence was below expectation in non-neoplastic patients, above in gliomas.

Amplification of TCR alpha and beta CDR3 regions from RNA used iRepertoire nested multiplex PCR. Tissue mRNA or PBMC total RNA, roughly 85-450 ng, went into one-step reverse transcription and amplification. MiXCR, applied by TCRdb to the multiplex PCR reads, yields one record per CDR3 protein. The sample includes approximately 190,000 distinct CDR3 sequences, more than 25% of them seen just once. A word on this clonotype: Its specificity is not known.

The germline gives CDR1 LGHDT, CDR2 YNNKEL (reference sequence). The ends were cut back, 2 bases at V and 7 bases at J, with 9 bases in the middle. This CDR3 is 13 amino acids long. The sequenced material came from glioma tissue, nonneoplastic brain tissue, or PBMCs (not recorded which). The source of this sequence is a human donor with low-grade glioma or glioblastoma, undergoing nonglioma brain surgery, or in good health (not recorded which). V and J are TRBV3-1 and TRBJ2-1; no clear D gene. CDR3 protein: CASSQRLGNEQFF. The CDR3 nucleotides read TGTGCCAGCAGCCAAAGACTCGGTAATGAGCAGTTCTTC.